This T cell receptor (beta chain) was identified during a study of metastatic and nonmetastatic thyroid tumors. Whole-study context: Repertoires of blood and of tissue (tumor or nodule) from malignant and benign thyroid patients were compared.

No treatment of any kind had been given to any patient before thyroid surgery. As originally analysed: Using the CDR3 differences seen across clinicopathological groups, the authors built a distant-metastasis classifier for papillary thyroid cancer, which was meant to discriminate distant-metastatic patients. TCRdb re-clonotyped the PCR reads via MiXCR. The V and J calls come from TCRdb's annotation, not from the publication. The data hold tens of thousands of clones, with 9.5% to 13% observed a single time. This clone was observed a single time. Its antigen remains unknown. CDR1 and CDR2 from the germline V gene are SGHVS and FQNEAQ. CDR3 length equals 13 residues. Between the trimmed V and J ends, which lost 2 bases and 5 bases, there was a span of 6 bases. Overall study findings and caveats: In blood and tumor, TCR beta diversity was reportedly significantly higher in malignant thyroid tumors than in benign nodules.

The receptor was isolated from a female donor with papillary thyroid cancer or a benign thyroid nodule (not recorded which). Some clones in this sample may be carry-over from other donors' samples. The chain employs TRBV7-8 and TRBJ2-2; D is ambiguous. Sequencing used blood. The CDR3 here is CASSLKSTGELFF. The CDR3 DNA reads TGTGCCAGCAGCTTAAAAAGTACCGGGGAGCTGTTTTTT.